Detailed here is one T cell receptor (beta chain). The antigen is unknown. The sample comes from a study of T cells expressing NK-cell markers. Study context: The eight sequenced donors comprised seven who were HCMV-seropositive and one who was seronegative. Study results and limitations: The same clonotypes also predominated in the CD3+CD56-NKG2C+ fraction of four donors. The share of CD8+ T cells held by dominant NKG2C+ clonotypes was roughly 1.0-7.5% in over 5 donors.

This CDR3 is built from 15 residues. Per the germline V gene, CDR1 is SEHNR and CDR2 is FQNEAQ (reference sequence). Making the TCR beta cDNA relied on 5'RACE template switching with UMIs. TCRdb re-analyzed the 5' RACE reads; it lists each CDR3 protein once, without DNA. The sample includes hundreds of thousands of distinct CDR3 sequences. The clonotype comes from a woman between 18 and 75 years old in good health. The chain links TRBV7-9 to TRBJ2-1; TCRdb proposes TRBD1, but this gene call is untestable without DNA. What was sequenced was blood T cells: a sorted CD56 or NKG2C T cell subset, CD4+ or CD8+ T cells, or bulk PBMC T cells (not recorded which). The chain's CDR3 is CASSEVGQINNEQFF.